Each of the 18 T cell receptor beta chains below was sequenced from the same sample in a study of Graves' ophthalmopathy and Graves' hyperthyroidism. RNA served as the template for amplifying TCR beta CDR3 regions. Scientists carried out first-round RT-PCR using HTBI primers and then a second-round multiplex PCR. A single record per CDR3 protein comes from TCRdb applying MiXCR to the multiplex PCR reads. The sample holds over 450,000 distinct CDR3 sequences, approximately 15% seen once. Sample: blood. The receptor set was obtained from a woman aged 30 to 39 with Graves' ophthalmopathy.

This clonotype was observed many times. V usage is TRBV4-1 and J usage is TRBJ1-1; tentatively, D is TRBD1 (6 bases). The CDR3 is made up of 16 amino acids. Trimming pared 1 base from V and 2 bases from J, leaving 14 bases between. Germline V lookup: CDR1 MGHRA, CDR2 YSYEKL. CDR3 protein: CASSQGKGGTNTEAFF. The CDR3 DNA sequence: TGCGCCAGCAGCCAAGGAAAAGGGGGGACCAACACTGAAGCTTTCTTT.

In its sample, this clonotype was seen a few times. Written as DNA, the CDR3 is TGTGCCAGCAGCTCAACCCGGCGACAGGGGCGATTGGAGACCCAGTACTTC. Translated: CASSSTRRQGRLETQYF. The chain carries TRBV7-8 and TRBJ2-5; 8 positions match TRBD1. The CDR3 runs to 17 residues. The trim removed 4 bases at V and 5 bases at J, leaving 15 bases unmatched. Germline CDR1 is SGHVS and CDR2 is FQNEAQ.

This clonotype was seen at least ten times. The gene calls are TRBV19 and TRBJ1-5; D unclear. The CDR3 length is 14 residues. CDR1 LNHDA and CDR2 SQIVND come from the germline V gene (reference sequence). The germline V and J ends were trimmed by 7 bases and 2 bases, with 12 bases remaining between them. The CDR3 coding sequence is TGTGCCAGTATTGGGCAGATGGGCAATCAGCCCCAGCATTTT. This gives the protein CASIGQMGNQPQHF.

This clonotype appeared many times. The chain carries TRBV12-3 or TRBV12-4 and TRBJ2-2; D gene ambiguous. Between the trimmed V and J ends, which lost 3 bases and 5 bases, there was a span of 16 bases. The CDR3 has 16 residues. The CDR3 loop reads CASSFSFLGRTGELFF. The CDR3 nucleotides read TGTGCCAGCAGTTTTTCTTTCCTTGGGCGGACCGGGGAGCTGTTTTTT.

This clonotype showed up many times. The chain recombines TRBV28 with TRBJ2-7, with D uncertain. The CDR3 spans 11 residues. Germline CDR1 is MDHEN and CDR2 is SYDVKM. Trimming removed 6 bases from V and 3 bases from J, with 6 bases in between. CDR3 coding DNA: TGTGCCAGCAGCCCCCGCTACGAGCAGTACTTC. Its translation: CASSPRYEQYF.

This clonotype was recorded at least ten times. J is TRBJ1-2 and V is TRBV13, with 11 bases lining up with TRBD1. Germline-derived CDR1 and CDR2 are PRHDT and FYEKMQ (reference sequence). With V trimmed by 4 bases and J by 0 bases, 4 bases remained unmatched. The length of the CDR3 is 16 residues. CDR3 sequence: CASSSGTGGTNYGYTF. CDR3 in DNA: TGTGCCAGCAGCTCCGGGACAGGGGGGACTAACTATGGCTACACCTTC.

This clonotype was picked up many times. The V gene is TRBV15, the J gene TRBJ1-1; the D gene is possibly TRBD1 (5 bases). The CDR3 has 15 amino acids. The V and J ends lost 0 bases and 2 bases respectively, with 10 bases between them. Germline V lookup: CDR1 LNHNV, CDR2 YYDKDF (reference sequence). The CDR3 loop is CATSRDKGVNTEAFF. CDR3 coding DNA: TGTGCCACCAGCAGAGATAAAGGGGTAAACACTGAAGCTTTCTTT.

This clonotype was recorded many times. This chain links TRBV28 with TRBJ1-1, with a weak D call TRBD1 (6 bases). The length of the CDR3 is 14 residues. From germline, CDR1 is MDHEN and CDR2 SYDVKM. Trimming removed 6 bases at V and 3 bases at J, with 14 bases between. The CDR3 sequence is CASRQGLSYTEAFF. CDR3 sequence (DNA): TGTGCCAGCAGACAGGGACTCTCGTACACTGAAGCTTTCTTT.

This clonotype was detected a few times. CDR3 coding DNA: TGCGCCAGCACACAAAATTTCGGGGCCCAAGAGACCCAGTACTTC. Amino acid sequence: CASTQNFGAQETQYF. The chain recombines TRBV10-2 with TRBJ2-5, with D perhaps matching TRBD1 or TRBD2 (5 bases each). The CDR3 covers 15 residues. CDR1 is WSHSY, CDR2 SAAADI, per germline. Trimming left V 7 bases short and J 1 base short, with 16 bases between.

This chain connects TRBV5-1 to TRBJ2-7, with TRBD1 identical over 8 bases. Germline V gene lookup returns CDR1 SGHRS and CDR2 YFSETQ. V trimming: 4 bases; J trimming: 3 bases; junction bases outside the gene matches: 3. This CDR3 is 13 amino acids long. CDR3 coding DNA: TGCGCCAGCAGCCACGGGACAGGCTACGAGCAGTACTTC. It specifies CASSHGTGYEQYF.

This clonotype occurred a few times. The rearrangement joins TRBV10-2 to TRBJ2-7; possible D gene TRBD2, 6 bases. This CDR3 region has 14 residues. Trimming cost V 8 bases and J 2 bases, with 16 bases left between them. CDR1 and CDR2 (germline): WSHSY, SAAADI. The CDR3 is CASVLSGNTYEQYF. The CDR3 DNA sequence: TGCGCCAGCGTTCTTAGCGGAAACACCTACGAGCAGTACTTC.

This clonotype came up a few times. The V gene is TRBV20-1, the J gene TRBJ2-7; possibly TRBD1 for D (6 bases). The CDR3 has 13 amino acids. The V end lost 3 bases, the J end lost 5 bases, and 14 bases lay between the germline ends. Germline CDR1 and CDR2: DFQATT and SNEGSKA (reference sequence). CDR3 protein: CSASRTVNDEQYF. DNA for the CDR3: TGCAGTGCTAGTAGGACAGTCAACGACGAGCAGTACTTC.

There are many counts of this clonotype. The V and J genes are TRBV30 and TRBJ1-1; D gene ambiguous. This CDR3 region has 14 residues. In germline, CDR1 is GTSNPN, CDR2 SVGIG (reference sequence). The germline V and J ends were trimmed by 1 base and 1 base, with 10 bases remaining between them. The CDR3 here is CAWSGLRENTEAFF. The DNA for the CDR3 is TGTGCCTGGAGTGGTTTACGGGAGAACACTGAAGCTTTCTTT.

In its sample, this clonotype was seen many times. The rearrangement uses TRBV19 and TRBJ1-1; D unresolved. The V end was cut by 1 base, the J end by 4 bases, with 13 bases between. CDR3 size: 15 residues. Germline CDR1 LNHDA, CDR2 SQIVND (reference sequence). The CDR3 DNA reads as TGTGCCAGTAGTATAGTCTCCGGACGGCCCACTGAAGCTTTCTTT. Its protein is CASSIVSGRPTEAFF.

This chain uses TRBV6-1 with TRBJ1-5; 9 bases match TRBD1. The CDR3 sequence is 16 residues long. Germline V lookup: CDR1 MNHNS, CDR2 SASEGT. V was clipped by 8 bases and J by 3 bases; unmatched bases: 11. CDR3 nucleotide sequence: TGTGCCAGCTCTAGGAAAGGACAGGGGTTCAATCAGCCCCAGCATTTT. Translating it yields CASSRKGQGFNQPQHF.

This clonotype was seen ten or more times. The rearrangement uses TRBV12-3 or TRBV12-4 and TRBJ2-7; 13 bases are a match to TRBD2. The CDR3 sequence is 18 residues long. V trimming: 5 bases; J trimming: 0 bases; junction bases outside the gene matches: 10. The CDR3 nucleotides are TGTGCCAGCAGTAAGAAGGGACTAGCGGGATCAAGCTCCTACGAGCAGTACTTC. Its protein product is CASSKKGLAGSSSYEQYF.

There are many counts of this clonotype. This sequence may be a read error, since a much larger clone differs from it by one base. This sequence joins TRBV6-5 and TRBJ1-5; D uncertain. This CDR3 region has 14 residues. The germline V gene encodes CDR1 MNHEY and CDR2 SVGAGI. The CDR3 bases are TGTGCCAGCGGTTACGGATCGGGGAATCAGCCCCAGCATTTT. It yields the protein CASGYGSGNQPQHF.

This clonotype was counted ten times or more. The V gene is TRBV6-2 or TRBV6-3, the J gene TRBJ2-7, with D uncertain. The V gene's germline CDR1 is MNHEY and CDR2 SVGEGT. Trimming shortened V by 2 bases and J by 3 bases, and 8 bases separated the two germline ends. The CDR3 is made up of 13 amino acids. This chain's CDR3 is CASSYGVLYEQYF. For the CDR3, the DNA is TGTGCCAGCAGTTACGGGGTCCTCTACGAGCAGTACTTC.